The present entry profiles one TCR beta chain with its context. This CDR3 is 13 amino acids long. Germline V gene lookup returns CDR1 KGHSH and CDR2 LQKENI. The investigators reverse transcribed all of the isolated RNA, so they sequenced expressed TCRB transcripts. Produced via immunoSEQ multiplex PCR; TCRdb's table is partial and in-frame only. The data show around 240,000 clones, 68% seen once. This sample is drawn from a study of beta chain features in type 1 diabetes. This chain connects TRBV18 to TRBJ2-5; possibly TRBD1 or TRBD2 for D (5 bases each). The J call may be wrong; the DNA end is better matched by TRBJ2-7. The sequence derives from a man aged 25-45 years in good health. Sequencing was carried out using naive CD4+ T cells from blood. Here the CDR3 reads CASSGTPSNEQYF. CDR3 DNA sequence: TGTGCCAGCTCTGGGACGCCCTCGAACGAGCAGTACTTC.